This T cell receptor (beta chain) was identified in a study of CD8+ T cells in alopecia areata. Study-level results: Normal scalp showed lower clonality than lesional scalp, especially alopecia totalis/universalis.

In regard to this clone: Its target is not known.

Investigators isolated RNA and reverse transcribed it into cDNA to act as the sequencing template. Sequenced by immunoSEQ multiplex PCR; TCRdb stores in-frame clones only, minus some. The sample records some 240,000 clones, 57% being singletons. Trimming took 5 bases from V and 1 from J; bases not matched to a gene: 13. Per the germline V gene, CDR1 is MGHRA and CDR2 is YSYEKL. This CDR3 has 17 amino acids. The J gene is TRBJ1-1, the V gene TRBV4-1, with TRBD1 identical over 7 bases. The material was CD4+ T cells sorted from blood, obtained at week 0. This receptor was taken from a human donor with alopecia areata. The CDR3 region has the DNA TGCGCCAGCAGCGACACCTTTAGGGGACAGAGGAACACTGAAGCTTTCTTT. Translating it yields CASSDTFRGQRNTEAFF.